Below are 29 T cell receptor beta chains sequenced from a single sample in a study of early T cells in non-severe SARS-CoV-2 infection (dated by TCRdb to the early 2020s). Receptors were amplified or captured by 5' RACE. The data were produced on a NextSeq 500. The public reads were reanalyzed by TCRdb: fastp trimming at Q25, MiXCR alignment, in-frame beta chains only. Under each unique CDR3 protein, matching rows form one entry showing the most common genes and DNA. In this sample the table shows 40,000 to 55,000 distinct CDR3 sequences, 4% of which occur a single time. The leading ten clones occupy roughly 3% of the sample. Sequencing used whole blood. These receptors all stem from an adult who was a healthcare worker with PCR-confirmed SARS-CoV-2 infection or an uninfected control (not recorded which).

This clonotype was counted ten times or more. This rearrangement joins TRBV12-3 or TRBV12-4 to TRBJ2-3, with 7 nucleotides matching TRBD2. V shed 6 bases and J 2 bases; nucleotides not matched to a gene: 5. The CDR3 has 14 residues. The DNA of the CDR3 is TGTGCCAGCAGGACGGGACTACCCACAGATACGCAGTATTTT. Its translation: CASRTGLPTDTQYF.

There are many counts of this clonotype. The rearrangement joins TRBV3-1 to TRBJ2-7, with D unresolved. The CDR3 has 13 amino acids. With 2 bases removed from V and 7 bases from J, the gap between germline ends came to 12 bases. The V gene's germline CDR1 is LGHDT and CDR2 YNNKEL (reference sequence). CDR3 protein: CASSQQLSVEQYF. Written as DNA, the CDR3 is TGTGCCAGCAGCCAACAGCTTTCCGTGGAGCAGTACTTC.

This clonotype was counted many times. V is TRBV27 and J is TRBJ2-3; D is possibly TRBD2 (6 bases). CDR3 size: 12 residues. V dropped 8 bases and J dropped 4 bases, with 10 bases sitting between them. From germline, CDR1 is MNHEY and CDR2 SMNVEV (reference sequence). CDR3 DNA sequence: TGTGCCAGCCAGGGAGGCCCAGATACGCAGTATTTT. Translating gives CASQGGPDTQYF.

This clonotype was observed many times. The V and J genes are TRBV9 and TRBJ2-5; possible D gene TRBD2, 6 bases. Trimming removed 2 bases at V and 2 bases at J, with 10 bases between. The germline V gene has CDR1 SGDLS and CDR2 YYNGEE. The CDR3 runs 14 residues. DNA for the CDR3: TGTGCCAGCAGCGTGACCGGGGGACAAGAGACCCAGTACTTC. Its translation is CASSVTGGQETQYF.

The chain is built from TRBV5-1 and TRBJ2-1; 12 nucleotides line up with TRBD1. The germline V gene has CDR1 SGHRS and CDR2 YFSETQ. The CDR3 loop spans 19 amino acids. V lost 4 bases, J lost 1 base, and 12 bases stayed unmatched. The CDR3 region has the DNA TGCGCCAGCAGCAGGGGACAGGGGGCGGTTTCATTGTCCTACAATGAGCAGTTCTTC. Translated: CASSRGQGAVSLSYNEQFF.

This clonotype was counted between two and nine times. This chain links TRBV19 with TRBJ2-7; possible D gene TRBD2, 5 bases. The V gene's germline CDR1 is LNHDA and CDR2 SQIVND (reference sequence). CDR3 length: 15 residues. V shed 1 base and J shed 6 bases, with 16 bases lying between them. CDR3 sequence: CASSIAGGLLGEQYF. The CDR3 DNA reads TGTGCCAGTAGTATAGCCGGAGGACTCCTTGGCGAGCAGTACTTC.

The J gene is TRBJ2-7, the V gene TRBV7-6; 13 nucleotides line up with TRBD2. The CDR3 has 18 amino acids. CDR1 is SGHVS and CDR2 is FNYEAQ in the germline V gene. Losses at the gene ends were 5 bases for V and 5 bases for J; bases not matched to a gene: 15. CDR3: CASSIKSGTGTSGNEQYF. For the CDR3, the DNA is TGTGCCAGCAGCATAAAAAGCGGGACCGGGACTAGCGGGAACGAGCAGTACTTC. Full variable domain (rest looked up from reference TRBV7-6 and TRBJ2-7): GAGVSQSPRYKVTKRGQDVALRCDPISGHVSLYWYRQALGQGPEFLTYFNYEAQQDKSGLPNDRFSAERPEGSISTLTIQRTEQRDSAMYRCASSIKSGTGTSGNEQYFGPGTRLTVT.

This chain links TRBV18 with TRBJ2-6, with D hard to call. V was clipped by 1 base and J by 0 bases, with 4 bases between them. CDR3 length: 15 residues. In germline, CDR1 is KGHSH, CDR2 LQKENI. Written as DNA, the CDR3 is TGTGCCAGCTCACCACAGGACTCTGGGGCCAACGTCCTGACTTTC. It translates to CASSPQDSGANVLTF.

The CDR3 DNA reads TGTGCCAGCAGCCTCGGGACGGCAGCCTACGAGCAGTACTTC. It translates to CASSLGTAAYEQYF. The chain joins TRBV3-1 to TRBJ2-7; possibly TRBD1 or TRBD2 for D (5 bases each). Trimming left V 4 bases short and J 2 bases short, with 12 bases between. From germline, CDR1 is LGHDT and CDR2 YNNKEL (reference sequence). The CDR3 contains 14 residues.

This clonotype was observed many times. The chain combines TRBV30 with TRBJ1-4, with TRBD1 as a possible D gene (6 bases). Trimming removed 0 bases from V and 4 bases from J, with 6 bases in between. The germline gives CDR1 GTSNPN, CDR2 SVGIG (reference sequence). The CDR3 consists of 13 residues. CDR3 nucleotides: TGTGCCTGGAGTGTACAGGGTAATGAAAAACTGTTTTTT. Protein: CAWSVQGNEKLFF.

V gene TRBV11-2 combines with J gene TRBJ2-7; TRBD1 matches at 9 bases. The CDR3 runs to 14 residues. The V gene end was trimmed by 2 bases and the J gene end by 2 bases; junction bases not matched to a gene: 1. Germline V gene data show CDR1 as SGHAT and CDR2 as FQNNGV. CDR3 amino acids: CASSLNRGPYEQYF. CDR3 nucleotide sequence: TGTGCCAGCAGCTTAAACAGGGGGCCCTACGAGCAGTACTTC.

The table lists this clonotype with many counts. The V call is TRBV20-1, the J call TRBJ1-4; 7 nucleotides match TRBD1. This CDR3 comprises 14 residues. The germline V gene encodes CDR1 DFQATT and CDR2 SNEGSKA (reference sequence). The V and J ends lost 1 base and 5 bases, in that order; junction bases with no gene match: 4. CDR3: CSARGTGLNEKLFF. As DNA, the CDR3 is TGCAGTGCTAGAGGGACAGGTTTAAATGAAAAACTGTTTTTT.

By sample share, this clonotype is medium-sized. The chain joins TRBV20-1 to TRBJ2-1; maybe TRBD2 (6 bases). This CDR3 comprises 14 residues. Deletions cut 1 base from V and 10 bases from J, with 17 bases between. Germline CDR1 reads DFQATT; CDR2 reads SNEGSKA (reference sequence). CDR3 DNA sequence: TGCAGTGCTAGAGCGGACTATGAGTACAGGGAGCAGTTCTTC. It encodes CSARADYEYREQFF.

This clonotype has a handful of counts. The V and J genes are TRBV7-9 and TRBJ1-1, with D perhaps TRBD1 (6 bases). Trimming removed 3 bases at V and 5 bases at J, with 10 bases between. Looked up from germline, CDR1 is SEHNR and CDR2 is FQNEAQ (reference sequence). The CDR3 runs to 13 residues. CDR3 DNA: TGTGCCAGCAGCTTGAAGGGGGGGACTGAAGCTTTCTTT. It is translated as CASSLKGGTEAFF.

The table lists this clonotype with many counts. The rearrangement links TRBV12-3 or TRBV12-4 to TRBJ2-7, with 11 bases identical to TRBD2. This CDR3 contains 14 residues. Losses at the gene ends were 6 bases for V and 2 bases for J; bases not matched to a gene: 3. CDR3 sequence (DNA): TGTGCCAGCAGGAGTAGCGGGAGGGCCTACGAGCAGTACTTC. Amino acid sequence: CASRSSGRAYEQYF.

This clonotype came up many times. The chain links TRBV7-2 to TRBJ1-1; D gene uncertain. The CDR3 sequence is 15 residues long. Trimming pared 1 base from V and 5 bases from J, leaving 14 bases between. The germline V gene encodes CDR1 SGHTA and CDR2 FQGNSA. The CDR3 loop is CASSLVARQGTEAFF. The CDR3 nucleotides read TGTGCCAGCAGCTTAGTTGCCCGCCAAGGGACTGAAGCTTTCTTT.

This clonotype came up many times. This chain uses TRBV14 with TRBJ1-2; 7 bases match TRBD1. Per germline, CDR1 SGHDN and CDR2 FVKESK. V lost 6 bases to trimming and J lost 6 bases; unmatched junction nucleotides: 16. CDR3 length equals 16 residues. This CDR3 reads CASSQTFGTVDHGYTF. In DNA, the CDR3 is TGTGCCAGCAGTCAAACATTCGGGACAGTGGATCATGGCTACACCTTC. The full variable domain, in which reference TRBV14 and TRBJ1-2 provide the parts outside the CDR3, is EAGVTQFPSHSVIEKGQTVTLRCDPISGHDNLYWYRRVMGKEIKFLLHFVKESKQDESGMPNNRFLAERTGGTYSTLKVQPAELEDSGVYFCASSQTFGTVDHGYTFGSGTRLTVV.

This clonotype was picked up many times. The CDR3 sequence: CASSERLARDEQYF. The CDR3 DNA reads as TGTGCCAGCAGTGAAAGGCTAGCGCGGGACGAGCAGTACTTC. This chain connects TRBV6-1 to TRBJ2-7; D possibly corresponds to TRBD2 (6 bases). The V end lost 2 bases, the J end lost 5 bases, and 13 bases lay between the germline ends. The CDR3 has 14 residues. The germline V gene has CDR1 MNHNS and CDR2 SASEGT.

This clonotype was seen a few times. The genes are TRBV2 and TRBJ2-1; D ambiguous. Between the trimmed V and J ends, which lost 3 bases and 8 bases, there was a span of 11 bases. The CDR3 contains 13 residues. Per germline, CDR1 SNHLY and CDR2 FYNNEI. The CDR3 DNA reads TGTGCCAGCAGTGATTTGACCAGCGATGAGCAGTTCTTC. Translated: CASSDLTSDEQFF.

This clonotype was counted at least ten times. The chain is built from TRBV6-6 and TRBJ2-5; D may be TRBD1 (5 bases). This CDR3 is 14 amino acids long. Trimming took 0 bases from V and 5 from J, leaving 10 bases between them. Germline-derived CDR1 and CDR2 are MNHNY and SVGAGI (reference sequence). The CDR3 coding sequence is TGTGCCAGCAGTTACTCGGGGCTCTTCGAGACCCAGTACTTC. It translates to CASSYSGLFETQYF.

This clonotype was found many times. The rearrangement links TRBV9 to TRBJ2-1; 10 nucleotides match TRBD2. Germline CDR1 reads SGDLS; CDR2 reads YYNGEE. This CDR3 contains 15 residues. Trimming took 5 bases from V and 6 from J; bases not matched to a gene: 8. CDR3 loop: CASSQSGRGPNEQFF. DNA of the CDR3: TGTGCCAGCAGTCAAAGCGGGAGGGGTCCCAATGAGCAGTTCTTC.

This clonotype was detected ten times or more. The rearrangement joins TRBV7-9 to TRBJ2-5, with 14 bases that match TRBD2. J was trimmed by 2 bases and V by 5 bases; bases with no gene match: 7. The CDR3 covers 17 residues. The V gene's germline CDR1 is SEHNR and CDR2 FQNEAQ (reference sequence). CDR3 nucleotide sequence: TGTGCCAGCAGCCAGGGGACTAGCGGGAGTCGACAAGAGACCCAGTACTTC. This codes for CASSQGTSGSRQETQYF.

At least ten counts were recorded for this clonotype. The chain is built from TRBV7-6 and TRBJ2-2; TRBD1 matches 8 bases. V dropped 3 bases and J dropped 3; count of bases not matched to a gene: 3. Germline values: CDR1 SGHVS, CDR2 FNYEAQ. The CDR3 has 15 residues. The CDR3 sequence: CASSLAGGYTGELFF. In nucleotides, the CDR3 is TGTGCCAGCAGCTTGGCAGGGGGCTACACCGGGGAGCTGTTTTTT.

The sample holds many counts of this clonotype. The chain is built from TRBV10-2 and TRBJ2-3, with D tentatively TRBD1 (6 bases). The CDR3 covers 14 residues. CDR1 WSHSY and CDR2 SAAADI come from the germline V gene. V lost 6 bases to trimming and J lost 2 bases, with 12 bases between them. The CDR3 loop reads CASRTGMPTDTQYF. The CDR3 coding sequence is TGCGCCAGCAGGACAGGAATGCCCACAGATACGCAGTATTTT.

This clonotype was recorded a few times. This rearrangement joins TRBV12-3 or TRBV12-4 to TRBJ2-3; the D is unclear. V was cut by 6 bases and J by 6 bases, with 16 bases left in between. The CDR3 is 14 amino acids. CDR3: CASSYSSALDTQYF. The CDR3 nucleotides read TGTGCCAGCAGCTACTCAAGCGCATTGGATACGCAGTATTTT.

This clonotype was seen many times. The J gene is TRBJ2-7, the V gene TRBV7-2; D perhaps matches TRBD1 (6 bases). CDR3 size: 14 residues. CDR1 is SGHTA and CDR2 is FQGNSA in the germline V gene. The V end was cut by 8 bases, the J end by 2 bases, with 16 bases between. CDR3 bases: TGTGCCAGCTGCCGGGACACCTTAACCTACGAGCAGTACTTC. Translating gives CASCRDTLTYEQYF.

The chain carries TRBV25-1 and TRBJ2-2, with a possible D match to TRBD2 (5 bases). Trimming removed 4 bases at V and 5 bases at J, with 14 bases between. Germline-derived CDR1 and CDR2 are MGHDK and SYGVNS. The CDR3 extends over 15 amino acids. CDR3 residues: CASSGRLAGTGELFF. The CDR3 DNA reads TGTGCCAGCAGTGGGCGGCTAGCTGGTACCGGGGAGCTGTTTTTT.

This clonotype was observed many times. This chain joins TRBV7-6 and TRBJ2-3; 8 bases fit TRBD1. The V gene's germline CDR1 is SGHVS and CDR2 FNYEAQ. The trim removed 4 bases at V and 8 bases at J, leaving 5 bases unmatched. CDR3 size: 13 residues. The CDR3 DNA reads TGTGCCAGCAGCTCCGGACAGGGCCGTACGCAGTATTTT. Translation: CASSSGQGRTQYF.

The gene calls are TRBV3-1 and TRBJ1-1, with D perhaps TRBD1 (5 bases). The CDR3 runs 15 residues. V lost 0 bases to trimming and J lost 4 bases, with 12 bases between them. Germline V lookup: CDR1 LGHDT, CDR2 YNNKEL (reference sequence). The CDR3 DNA reads TGTGCCAGCAGCCAAGATAGGGTAAGGGGCACTGAAGCTTTCTTT. Encoded protein: CASSQDRVRGTEAFF.